These T cell receptor beta chains were read from a single sample in a study of graft-versus-host responses after intestinal transplantation. Measured with immunoSEQ multiplex PCR; TCRdb has only the in-frame clones, and not every one. The repertoire includes more than 50,000 clones, 91% of them detected once, and 5% to 7% sits in the top ten. Here the sequenced sample was PBMCs, taken 650 to 670 days after intestinal transplant. The receptor set was obtained from a human patient who received an intestinal transplant, so some T cells may come from the graft donor. Both conserved end residues are trimmed from each CDR3. Clone size is shown for a subset of rows, as once, few, many or a class of expanded clone.

.,TRBV7-9,.,ASSLGPVAYEQY
.,TRBV29-1,TRBJ1-4,SVARDSNEKLF
.,TRBV19,TRBJ1-3,ASSPLQGVSGNTIY
.,TRBV29-1,TRBJ1-1,SVVQGPLNTEAF
.,TRBV6-6,TRBJ2-5,ASSYGVTETQY
few,TRBV30,TRBJ1-6,VRTRRDSLNSPLH
once,TRBV30,TRBJ1-1,AWSWGTDGMNTEAF
.,TRBV6-5,TRBJ1-5,ASSYIRGNQPQH
.,TRBV10-3,TRBJ2-7,AIKTGSYEQY
.,TRBV4-1,TRBJ2-7,ASSQEGGGIRSYEQY
.,TRBV2,TRBJ2-1,ASTRPTSGVGNEQF
once,TRBV4-1,TRBJ2-7,ASSLKVDPLRSYEQY
few,TRBV6-4,TRBJ1-2,ASSDSTGGGYT
.,TRBV4-1,TRBJ1-2,ASSHSGKSDLYGYT
.,TRBV9,TRBJ2-1,ASSSTWNYNEQF
.,TRBV6-1,TRBJ1-6,ASTEGAANSPLH
.,TRBV29-1,TRBJ2-5,SAHQETQY
.,TRBV15,TRBJ2-7,ATSRDRTIKVHEQY
.,TRBV5-1,TRBJ2-3,ASSLGRGADTQY
.,TRBV5-1,TRBJ2-7,ASTGQGNEQY
.,TRBV29-1,TRBJ1-2,SVVAGYGYT
.,TRBV10-2,TRBJ2-1,ASKTAGAYNEQF
.,TRBV6-5,TRBJ1-6,ASSAESSYNSPLH
once,TRBV7-2,TRBJ2-7,ASSFDRSRGYEQY
.,TRBV7-2,TRBJ2-2,ASSFLRVFGELF
.,TRBV6-1,TRBJ1-1,ASSEQGNTEAF